This is a list of T cell receptor beta chains from one sample in a study of shared clonotypes between healthy human individuals. The protocol was immunoSEQ multiplex PCR, while the TCRdb copy is restricted to in-frame clones and leaves out a portion. Of 2 million to 2.5 million clones in the sample, 80% to 95% are singletons; the top ten hold about 0.36%. Material: naive CD4+ T cells from PBMCs. Source of these receptors: a man between 18 and 35 years old in good health. Some clones in this sample may be carry-over from other donors' samples. CDR3s include the opening cysteine and the closing phenylalanine or tryptophan. D genes are given only for firm matches. Not all rows give a size; the values are once, few, many and, for expanded clones, a class.

V: TRBV7-2; D: TRBD2; J: TRBJ2-7; size: once; DNA: TGTGCCAGCAGCCGGAGACTAGCGGGCAACTACGAGCAGTACTTC; CDR3: CASSRRLAGNYEQYF
V: TRBV6-5; D: -; J: TRBJ2-5; size: -; DNA: TGTGCCAGCAGTTTCGGGGGGACCCAGTACTTC; CDR3: CASSFGGTQYF
V: TRBV5-1; D: -; J: TRBJ2-7; size: -; DNA: TGCGCCAGCAGCTTGGGGACAAGCTCCTACGAGCAGTACTTC; CDR3: CASSLGTSSYEQYF
V: TRBV6-1; D: -; J: TRBJ1-4; size: -; DNA: TGTGCCAGCAGTGAAAGGGGACCGCCATCTAATGAAAAACTGTTTTTT; CDR3: CASSERGPPSNEKLFF
V: TRBV5-1; D: -; J: TRBJ1-5; size: few; DNA: TGCGCCAGCAGCTTGGTGGCGGGGGATCAGCCCCAGCATTTT; CDR3: CASSLVAGDQPQHF
V: TRBV5-1; D: -; J: TRBJ2-2; size: -; DNA: TGCGCCAGCAGCTCCCTAGCGTCTACCGGGGAGCTGTTTTTT; CDR3: CASSSLASTGELFF
V: TRBV14; D: -; J: TRBJ1-1; size: -; DNA: TGTGCCAGCAGCCAAGTTACATGGACTGAAGCTTTCTTT; CDR3: CASSQVTWTEAFF
V: TRBV18; D: -; J: TRBJ2-7; size: -; DNA: TGTGCCAGCTCACGCCAATTGGACGGAGACGAGCAGTACTTC; CDR3: CASSRQLDGDEQYF
V: TRBV10-3; D: TRBD1; J: TRBJ2-7; size: -; DNA: TGTGCCATCAGTGAGCCTAGACAGGGGGCTCCCGAGCAGTACTTC; CDR3: CAISEPRQGAPEQYF
V: TRBV10-3; D: TRBD1; J: TRBJ2-5; size: -; DNA: TGTGCCATCAGTAAAGGGACAGGGGAGGAGACCCAGTACTTC; CDR3: CAISKGTGEETQYF
V: TRBV27; D: TRBD2; J: TRBJ2-2; size: few; DNA: TGTGCCAGCAGTCCGCTTGGTAGCGGGACCTTCGGGGAGCTGTTTTTT; CDR3: CASSPLGSGTFGELFF
V: TRBV28; D: -; J: TRBJ1-1; size: -; DNA: TGTGCCAGCAGTTTATGGGCGATCGAGAACACTGAAGCTTTCTTT; CDR3: CASSLWAIENTEAFF
V: TRBV7-2; D: TRBD1; J: TRBJ1-4; size: -; DNA: TGTGCCAGCAGCTTAACAGGGGCGGGGGATGAAAAACTGTTTTTT; CDR3: CASSLTGAGDEKLFF
V: TRBV19; D: -; J: TRBJ2-2; size: -; DNA: TGTGCCAGTAGTACGACAGGGAACACCGGGGAGCTGTTTTTT; CDR3: CASSTTGNTGELFF
V: TRBV28; D: -; J: TRBJ2-4; size: -; DNA: TGTGCCAGCACTGTGACAGGCGGACAGAGGGGCATTCAGTACTTC; CDR3: CASTVTGGQRGIQYF
V: TRBV9; D: -; J: TRBJ2-1; size: -; DNA: TGTGCCAGCAGCGTAGTAGCGAGGATCCCCTACAATGAGCAGTTCTTC; CDR3: CASSVVARIPYNEQFF
V: TRBV2; D: -; J: TRBJ2-5; size: -; DNA: TGTGCCAGCACCGCTTCGGGCATCTCGTACTTC; CDR3: CASTASGISYF
V: TRBV7-9; D: -; J: TRBJ2-3; size: -; DNA: TGTGCCAGCAGCCCCGACAGGAGCACAGATACGCAGTATTTT; CDR3: CASSPDRSTDTQYF
V: TRBV5-1; D: -; J: TRBJ2-5; size: -; DNA: TGCGCCAGCAGCTTGGCCGGCGGTCGCAGCCAAGAGACCCAGTACTTC; CDR3: CASSLAGGRSQETQYF
V: TRBV6-6; D: TRBD1; J: TRBJ2-7; size: -; DNA: TGTGCCAGCAGTTACGTACAGGGGGCGGGTGAGCAGTACTTC; CDR3: CASSYVQGAGEQYF
V: TRBV4-2; D: -; J: TRBJ2-6; size: -; DNA: TGTGCCAGCAGCCTCTCTGGGGCCAACGTCCTGACTTTC; CDR3: CASSLSGANVLTF
V: TRBV5-7; D: -; J: TRBJ2-1; size: -; DNA: TGTGCCAGCAGCGTCACCCACAGGAGGGGTACTGAGCAGTTCTTC; CDR3: CASSVTHRRGTEQFF
V: TRBV9; D: -; J: TRBJ2-7; size: -; DNA: TGTGCCAGCAGCGTAATGTCCAGGACACCCACCTACGAGCAGTACTTC; CDR3: CASSVMSRTPTYEQYF
V: TRBV5-6; D: TRBD1; J: TRBJ1-1; size: once; DNA: TGTGCCAGCAGCAGGGACAGGGGGCGGGTGAACACTGAAGCTTTCTTT; CDR3: CASSRDRGRVNTEAFF
V: TRBV19; D: TRBD1; J: TRBJ2-5; size: -; DNA: TGTGCCAGTAGTATAGGGGCAGGGGGCTTGCGGACCCAGTACTTC; CDR3: CASSIGAGGLRTQYF
V: TRBV2; D: TRBD1; J: TRBJ1-1; size: -; DNA: TGTGCCACACAGGGGGGCACTGAAGCTTTCTTT; CDR3: CATQGGTEAFF
V: TRBV7-3; D: -; J: TRBJ2-2; size: -; DNA: TGTGCCAGCAGCTTGGGTGGGCAAAACACCGGGGAGCTGTTTTTT; CDR3: CASSLGGQNTGELFF
V: TRBV4-1; D: TRBD2; J: TRBJ2-2; size: -; DNA: TGCGCCAGCAGCCAGCTCTCCGGGGGGGAGTTTTTGAACACCGGGGAGCTGTTTTTT; CDR3: CASSQLSGGEFLNTGELFF
V: TRBV5-8; D: -; J: TRBJ2-1; size: -; DNA: TGTGCCAGCATCAGGGAACCCTACAATGAGCAGTTCTTC; CDR3: CASIREPYNEQFF
V: TRBV27; D: -; J: TRBJ2-7; size: -; DNA: TGTGCCACCCGGGGGACAGCGGGCTCCTACGAGCAGTACTTC; CDR3: CATRGTAGSYEQYF
V: TRBV18; D: -; J: TRBJ2-1; size: -; DNA: TGTGCCAGCTCACGTCAGAGAAACAGATACAATGAGCAGTTCTTC; CDR3: CASSRQRNRYNEQFF
V: TRBV5-1; D: TRBD1; J: TRBJ1-5; size: -; DNA: TGCGCCAGCAGCCGCGGGACAGGGCAAAATCAGCCCCAGCATTTT; CDR3: CASSRGTGQNQPQHF
V: TRBV10-3; D: -; J: TRBJ2-1; size: once; DNA: -; CDR3: CAISVGQGAGRVVF
V: TRBV5-1; D: TRBD2; J: TRBJ2-3; size: -; DNA: TGCGCCAGCAGCTCCACTAGCGGGGCAGGTGTTGATACGCAGTATTTT; CDR3: CASSSTSGAGVDTQYF
V: TRBV5-1; D: TRBD1; J: TRBJ2-2; size: -; DNA: TGCGCCAGCAGACCTACAGGGGTCGGCACCGGGGAGCTGTTTTTT; CDR3: CASRPTGVGTGELFF
V: TRBV6-1; D: -; J: TRBJ2-7; size: once; DNA: TGTGCCAGCACTCCGGGACCCAACTCCTACGAGCAGTACTTC; CDR3: CASTPGPNSYEQYF
V: TRBV11-1; D: -; J: TRBJ2-6; size: -; DNA: TGTGCCAGCAGCTTAGTTGGTGTACTAGCTGGGGCCAACGTCCTGACTTTC; CDR3: CASSLVGVLAGANVLTF
V: TRBV29-1; D: -; J: TRBJ2-1; size: -; DNA: TGCAGCGTTGCGTGGCCGAGCTCCTACAATGAGCAGTTCTTC; CDR3: CSVAWPSSYNEQFF
V: TRBV4-3; D: -; J: TRBJ1-2; size: -; DNA: TGCGCCAGCAGTCAGCGAAACTATGGCTACACCTTC; CDR3: CASSQRNYGYTF
V: TRBV10-3; D: -; J: TRBJ2-7; size: -; DNA: TGTGCCATCAGCCTACTAGGTCCCGCGGACGAGCAGTACTTC; CDR3: CAISLLGPADEQYF
V: TRBV5-1; D: -; J: TRBJ2-3; size: -; DNA: TGCGCCAGCAGCTTGGTCCGCACAGGGCGCACAGATACGCAGTATTTT; CDR3: CASSLVRTGRTDTQYF
V: TRBV30; D: TRBD1; J: TRBJ2-5; size: -; DNA: TGTGCCTGGAGTGTTGGACAGGGGGGTCGGACCCAGTACTTC; CDR3: CAWSVGQGGRTQYF
V: TRBV9; D: -; J: TRBJ1-1; size: -; DNA: TGTGCCAGCAGCGTCCGAGAGAACACTGAAGCTTTCTTT; CDR3: CASSVRENTEAFF
V: TRBV19; D: -; J: TRBJ2-4; size: -; DNA: TGTGCCAGTAGTATAGAGAAGAAAAACATTCAGTACTTC; CDR3: CASSIEKKNIQYF
V: TRBV7-3; D: TRBD1; J: TRBJ2-2; size: -; DNA: TGTGCCAGCAGCCGGACAGGGAACACCGGGGAGCTGTTTTTT; CDR3: CASSRTGNTGELFF
V: TRBV28; D: TRBD1; J: TRBJ1-4; size: -; DNA: TGTGCCAGCAGTATGGCCGGACAGGGCGGAAAACTGTTTTTT; CDR3: CASSMAGQGGKLFF
V: TRBV11-2; D: -; J: TRBJ2-2; size: -; DNA: TGTGCCAGCAGCTTAGGGACACAAAGCACCCGGCCCGGGGAGCTGTTTTTT; CDR3: CASSLGTQSTRPGELFF
V: TRBV28; D: -; J: TRBJ1-5; size: -; DNA: TGTGCCAGCAGTCTCCTAAATCAGCCCCAGCATTTT; CDR3: CASSLLNQPQHF
V: TRBV4-2; D: TRBD1; J: TRBJ1-2; size: once; DNA: TGTGCCAGCAGCCAAGATTGGGGACAGACCTCCGGAGGCTACACCTTC; CDR3: CASSQDWGQTSGGYTF
V: TRBV6-6; D: -; J: TRBJ2-7; size: once; DNA: TGTGCCAGCAGCCACACCCTCACTGGGAGCTCCTACGAGCAGTACTTC; CDR3: CASSHTLTGSSYEQYF
V: TRBV19; D: TRBD1; J: TRBJ1-2; size: -; DNA: TGTGCCAGTAGACGACAGGGGGGGTATGGCTACACCTTC; CDR3: CASRRQGGYGYTF
V: TRBV18; D: -; J: TRBJ2-2; size: -; DNA: TGTGCCAGCTCACCTTCAACAGGGTCGAGCACCGGGGAGCTGTTTTTT; CDR3: CASSPSTGSSTGELFF
V: TRBV2; D: -; J: TRBJ2-5; size: once; DNA: TGTGCCAGCAGTGAAGCGGGGGTTGGTGGGACCCAGTACTTC; CDR3: CASSEAGVGGTQYF
V: TRBV15; D: TRBD1; J: TRBJ2-7; size: -; DNA: TGTGCCACGGACCGGGACAGGGGAGTGGGGGAGCAGTACTTC; CDR3: CATDRDRGVGEQYF